This TCR beta chain was identified during a study of shared clonotypes between healthy human individuals (dated by TCRdb to about 2020). With regard to the full study: A few men and two women, aged 18 to 49 years, made up the cohort. For each donor, CD4 naive and CD4 memory were each given three plates, CD8 naive was given two plates, and CD8 memory was given one plate. To increase sequencing depth and limit assay-specific biases, different laboratories used diverse techniques to prepare libraries and sequence TCR repertoires. Each donor's leukapheresis produced roughly between roughly 0.9 and 8.9 billion PBMCs. To estimate repertoire size and how much clonotypes are shared between individuals, the study performed deep sequencing of blood TCR repertoires from a handful of healthy adults. On the study overall, not on this receptor specifically: Compared with non-shared clonotypes, the clonotypes found in all four sorted-subset donors had higher generation probabilities. Sampling was limited to blood, and TCR repertoires in tissue likely differ from TCR repertoires in blood. The small number of donors limited the genetic and exposure-history diversity represented. Based on pairwise subsampling, the degree of clonotype sharing among donors was expected to be affected by sequencing depth. Incomplete sequencing was indicated by rarefaction of sorted-subset datasets, despite the large sequencing depth. Estimated clonotype richness was generally larger for naive than for memory subsets. When a handful of donors were compared, the shared fraction of clonotypes was about 5.4% for naive CD4, approximately 3.5% for naive CD8, 2% to 2.5% for memory CD4, and 0.4% for memory CD8.

TCR CDR3 regions were amplified from genomic DNA by multiplex PCR using the deep immunoSEQ assay. Extracted genomic DNA from each cell subset was spread evenly across all wells of several immunoSEQ 96-well plates, with each plate serving as a replicate. For sorted subsets, each replicate PCR was loaded with roughly 190 ng genomic DNA, equivalent to approximately 27,000 T cell genomes. Purified libraries were quantified with a Qubit 3.0 fluorometer, sized on a Bioanalyzer 2100, and re-quantified with the KAPA Library Quantification kit. Every immunoSEQ 96-well plate was sequenced on a dedicated single-read 150-cycle Illumina NextSeq 550 flow cell. As for the original processing: Because the immunoSEQ output included only junctional sequences and no quality scores, the filtering could not be the same as the filtering used for full-length reads. To assign V/J genes and CDR3, sequences were annotated against IMGT germline references using PyIR, a Python wrapper for IgBLAST v1.9. Reads were removed for weak V/J assignments (E-value above 1e-6), missing CDR3, stop codons, out-of-frame junctions, or ambiguous translated residues. V3J clonotypes were defined as sequences sharing the same inferred V gene, J gene, and CDR3 amino acid sequence. The percentage overlap between two repertoires was calculated by dividing the number of shared unique clonotypes by the size of the smaller repertoire. Repertoire richness was assessed with RTK rarefaction, the Chao1 estimator, and Recon v2.1 estimates of unobserved clonotypes. For all TCRbeta clonotypes obtained by the gDNA method from several donors, generation probabilities were computed with OLGA. Drawn from immuneACCESS, this table holds only the in-frame rearrangements with V and J called that TCRdb kept. Clones are partly lost; checked studies trace under half to an unresolved V gene and leave the rest unexplained. V and J calls plus clone size are reproduced from that table; the DNA served to infer D and trimming. Counted in this sample were hundreds of thousands of clones; around 92% of them appeared once. 24% of the sample goes to the ten largest clones.

This clone was detected only once. Its target antigen remains unknown. No much larger clone is present one base from it, and per-base qualities are unavailable. The junction carries 12 bases between V and J, which are trimmed by 2 bases and 5 bases respectively. The germline V gene sets CDR1 to MNHEY and CDR2 to SVGAGI. Inclusive of the bounding cysteine and phenylalanine, the CDR3 is 14 residues long. The entry retains the CDR3 DNA only, 42 bases that are in frame from base 1. CD8 naive samples were obtained by positive selection for CCR7 among CD45RO-negative cells, yielding a CD45RA+CCR7+ population from which TemRA cells were excluded. Healthy HIV-negative adults with no recently reported acute infections or vaccinations were included as donors. Every donor was a Caucasian adult living in Nashville, Tennessee, USA. Blood was collected by leukapheresis, and PBMCs were isolated by Ficoll-Histopaque density gradient centrifugation and then cryopreserved in liquid nitrogen vapor phase. Purity and quantity of every magnetically sorted T cell population were checked by analytical flow cytometry. From each sorted fraction, genomic DNA was isolated and quantified by UV absorbance on a Nanodrop 2000c.

Recombination linked TRBV6-5 to TRBJ2-5; the D assignment is uncertain and may be TRBD1 or TRBD2, with 6 bases supporting each. The source of this sequence is a man aged 25-40 years in good health. Sequenced material: naive CD8+ T cells sorted from blood. The cell subset or site label, as the study defines it: CD45RA+CCR7+. In nucleotides, the sequence is TGTGCCAGCAGTTACCTCCAGGGGAGGGAGACCCAGTACTTC. This is translated as CASSYLQGRETQYF.